This T cell receptor beta chain was sequenced for a study of CD8 T cells in Susac syndrome. While CD8+ and CD4+ T cells were isolated negatively, TEMRA cells were enriched by FACS. This clonotype was counted once. Random hexamers were used to reverse transcribe an amount of about 0.5 to 1 ug RNA. Amplification of TCR beta CDR3 by immunoSEQ multiplex PCR spanned 54 Vbeta and 13 Jbeta. TCRdb redid the calling of the immunoSEQ multiplex PCR reads with MiXCR, one entry per CDR3 protein. The sample lists fewer than 250,000 distinct CDR3 sequences, around 90% occurring once. This clonotype originated in a human donor with multiple sclerosis. The specimen was CD8+ T cells from PBMCs.

CDR3 DNA: TGTGCCAGTATGGGGATGGATGCCGAGACTGAAGCTTTCTTT. This gives the protein CASMGMDAETEAFF. This chain links TRBV19 with TRBJ1-1; D is unclear. The V and J ends lost 7 bases and 5 bases respectively, with 17 bases between them. The V gene's germline CDR1 is LNHDA and CDR2 SQIVND (reference sequence). This CDR3 contains 14 residues.